The 28 T cell receptor beta chains presented below share a single source sample, sequenced in a study of blood T cell repertoires in COVID-19. Using immunoSEQ multiplex PCR, the repertoire was profiled, and TCRdb retains in-frame clones only, with some absent. The sample includes fewer than 200,000 clones, 70% to 90% seen only once; the top ten take around 7.6%. Sequencing input: peripheral blood. Receptor source: a man aged 40-50 years who had recovered from COVID-19.

The chain employs TRBV12-3 or TRBV12-4 and TRBJ2-7; D remains ambiguous. This CDR3 is built from 13 residues. Trimming took 6 bases from V and 2 from J, leaving 11 bases between them. The CDR3 nucleotides read TGTGCCAGCAGACAAACAGAGACCTACGAGCAGTACTTC. Its protein is CASRQTETYEQYF.

This clone was detected only once. Other nucleotide sequences from this sample produce the same CDR3. The chain uses TRBV19 and TRBJ2-5; 7 bases match TRBD1. The ends lost 9 bases at V and 4 bases at J; junction bases unmatched: 8. Germline V gives CDR1 LNHDA, CDR2 SQIVND (reference sequence). The CDR3 length is 13 residues. The CDR3 is CASQDRVVETQYF. In DNA, the CDR3 is TGTGCCAGCCAAGACAGGGTGGTAGAGACCCAGTACTTC.

The chain recombines TRBV6-6 with TRBJ1-1; D call uncertain. The CDR3 is 16 amino acids. From germline, CDR1 is MNHNY and CDR2 SVGAGI (reference sequence). Trimming removed 8 bases at V and 11 bases at J, with 30 bases between. The CDR3 bases are TGTGCCAGCGGCCTCGGAGCCCTTGGCGGGATTTCATTGGCTTTCTTT. As protein: CASGLGALGGISLAFF.

This rearrangement joins TRBV7-2 to TRBJ1-3, with D possibly TRBD1 on 5 matching bases. V was cut by 4 bases and J by 0 bases, with 13 bases left in between. The V gene's germline CDR1 is SGHTA and CDR2 FQGNSA. CDR3 size: 16 residues. In nucleotides, the CDR3 is TGTGCCAGCAGCTCCACACAGGCCAGCTCTGGAAACACCATATATTTT. Amino acids: CASSSTQASSGNTIYF.

This chain links TRBV4-2 with TRBJ1-2, with a possible D match to TRBD1 (5 bases). Trimming pared 4 bases from V and 3 bases from J, leaving 12 bases between. Germline loops: CDR1 LGHNA, CDR2 YNFKEQ. This CDR3 spans 14 amino acids. Here the CDR3 reads CASSRSRGDYGYTF. The DNA for the CDR3 is TGTGCCAGCAGCCGCTCCCGGGGGGACTATGGCTACACCTTC.

V and J are TRBV5-6 and TRBJ1-4; 7 bases are a match to TRBD1. This CDR3 is 15 amino acids long. CDR1 and CDR2 from the germline V gene are SGHDT and YYEEEE. With 4 bases clipped from V and 2 bases from J, the junction kept 5 bases outside the gene matches. Here the CDR3 DNA reads TGTGCCAGCAGCCGTGAGGGGGCTACTAATGAAAAACTGTTTTTT. Translation gives CASSREGATNEKLFF.

The V and J genes are TRBV6-6 and TRBJ1-2; D may be TRBD1 (6 bases). V was clipped by 7 bases and J by 6 bases, with 15 bases between them. Germline V gives CDR1 MNHNY, CDR2 SVGAGI (reference sequence). The CDR3 is 13 residues long. The CDR3, as DNA: TGTGCCAGCATCAACCCCCCAGGGGATGGCTACACCTTC. Translated, it gives CASINPPGDGYTF.

J is TRBJ2-7 and V is TRBV19; D is perhaps TRBD1 (6 bases). Deletions cut 6 bases from V and 6 bases from J, with 15 bases between. Germline V gives CDR1 LNHDA, CDR2 SQIVND (reference sequence). The CDR3 consists of 13 residues. CDR3 nucleotide sequence: TGTGCCAGTAGGCGGACAGAGGGGGTCGAGCAGTACTTC. Its protein product is CASRRTEGVEQYF.

This clone has a single count. The chain uses TRBV5-1 and TRBJ1-4; 9 bases align to TRBD1. The length of the CDR3 is 13 residues. V lost 0 bases to trimming and J lost 10 bases; unmatched junction nucleotides: 1. Germline CDR1 is SGHRS and CDR2 is YFSETQ. The CDR3 DNA sequence: TGCGCCAGCAGCTTGGGACAGGGGGGAAAACTGTTTTTT. Residues: CASSLGQGGKLFF.

This chain uses TRBV5-5 with TRBJ2-2; TRBD2 might be the D (5 bases). CDR3 size: 13 residues. The germline V gene encodes CDR1 SGHKS and CDR2 YYEKEE (reference sequence). The ends were cut back, 7 bases at V and 4 bases at J, with 11 bases in the middle. CDR3 DNA sequence: TGTGCCAGCTGGGGAGCGAGCACCGGGGAGCTGTTTTTT. It encodes CASWGASTGELFF.

The rearrangement uses TRBV11-2 and TRBJ2-3; 8 bases are a match to TRBD2. The V and J ends lost 5 bases and 0 bases, in that order; junction bases with no gene match: 4. Germline V gene lookup returns CDR1 SGHAT and CDR2 FQNNGV. There are 15 residues in the CDR3. The CDR3 loop is CASSVAGTSTDTQYF. In nucleotides, the CDR3 is TGTGCCAGCAGCGTAGCGGGGACTAGCACAGATACGCAGTATTTT.

This chain uses TRBV12-5 with TRBJ2-5; 7 bases match TRBD2. This CDR3 is built from 15 residues. The ends lost 6 bases at V and 10 bases at J; junction bases unmatched: 17. Germline V CDR1 and CDR2: LGHNT, FRNRAP. The DNA for the CDR3 is TGTGCTAGTGGCAAGGTGGGGGGACTAAATCGGAGCCAGTACTTC. As protein: CASGKVGGLNRSQYF.

The J gene is TRBJ2-7, the V gene TRBV7-9; 8 bases map to TRBD1. The junction had 7 bases not matched to a gene; V was cut back by 0 bases and J by 3 bases. The CDR3 covers 16 residues. CDR1 is SEHNR and CDR2 is FQNEAQ in the germline V gene (reference sequence). DNA for the CDR3: TGTGCCAGCAGCTTAGCTTATGGGACAGGAATCTACGAGCAGTACTTC. Translated: CASSLAYGTGIYEQYF.

This clone appeared a single time. This chain connects TRBV10-3 to TRBJ2-6; D might be TRBD2 (7 bases). This CDR3 spans 14 amino acids. CDR1 and CDR2 from the germline V gene are ENHRY and SYGVKD. Trimming left V 6 bases short and J 4 bases short, with 10 bases between. The DNA of the CDR3 is TGTGCCATCAGGCGGGGGCCGGGGGCCAACGTCCTGACTTTC. As protein: CAIRRGPGANVLTF.

This chain uses TRBV3-1 (or the pseudogene TRBV3-2) with TRBJ1-2; 7 bases fit TRBD1. Germline CDR1 reads LGHDT; CDR2 reads YNNKEL (reference sequence). With 5 bases clipped from V and 8 bases from J, the junction kept 8 bases outside the gene matches. This CDR3 spans 13 amino acids. As DNA, the CDR3 is TGTGCCAGCAGCTTACAGGGGATCGGGGGCTACACCTTC. Translated, it gives CASSLQGIGGYTF.

The chain combines TRBV7-9 with TRBJ1-6, with D unclear. CDR1 and CDR2 (germline): SEHNR, FQNEAQ (reference sequence). The CDR3 runs 17 residues. V gave up 1 base and J gave up 8 bases, with 18 bases separating them. CDR3 in amino acids: CASSLVPPSSTDSPLHF. CDR3 bases: TGTGCCAGCAGCTTAGTTCCTCCTAGCTCAACCGATTCACCCCTCCACTTT.

J is TRBJ2-7 and V is TRBV5-6, with TRBD1 as a possible D gene (6 bases). Germline V gene data show CDR1 as SGHDT and CDR2 as YYEEEE. This CDR3 has 13 amino acids. Trimming removed 5 bases from V and 2 bases from J, with 11 bases in between. The CDR3 is CASSWDTTYEQYF. CDR3 DNA: TGTGCCAGCAGTTGGGACACCACCTACGAGCAGTACTTC.

The table lists this clone with a count of one. The genes are TRBV9 and TRBJ2-1; TRBD2 matches at 13 bases. CDR1 SGDLS and CDR2 YYNGEE come from the germline V gene. This CDR3 has 17 residues. The junction had 10 bases not matched to a gene; V was cut back by 3 bases and J by 7 bases. CDR3 sequence reads: CASSGRLAGGLVNEQFF. The CDR3 nucleotides read TGTGCCAGCAGCGGTCGACTAGCGGGAGGTTTAGTAAATGAGCAGTTCTTC.

This sequence joins TRBV4-3 and TRBJ2-2; TRBD1 matches 9 bases. The V and J ends lost 1 base and 4 bases, in that order; junction bases with no gene match: 4. Germline values: CDR1 LGHNA, CDR2 YSLEER. The CDR3 is 16 amino acids. CDR3 sequence reads: CASSQGGTGLTGELFF. CDR3 coding DNA: TGCGCCAGCAGCCAAGGGGGGACAGGGCTCACCGGGGAGCTGTTTTTT.

The sample holds a few counts of this clone. This sequence joins TRBV3-1 (or the pseudogene TRBV3-2) and TRBJ1-4; D may be TRBD1 (5 bases). The CDR3 is 15 amino acids. CDR1 and CDR2 (germline): LGHDT, YNNKEL (reference sequence). V was clipped by 1 base and J by 8 bases, with 14 bases between them. The CDR3 bases are TGTGCCAGCAGCCAAGGAGACAGCTTAAGGGAAAAACTGTTTTTT. Translated, it gives CASSQGDSLREKLFF.

The J gene is TRBJ2-7, the V gene TRBV19; possibly TRBD1 for D (6 bases). Germline V gene data show CDR1 as LNHDA and CDR2 as SQIVND (reference sequence). This CDR3 region has 14 residues. V was trimmed by 7 bases and J by 3 bases, leaving 16 bases between them. The CDR3 DNA sequence: TGTGCCAGTACTTCAGACAGGCCAGGCTACGAGCAGTACTTC. Translation: CASTSDRPGYEQYF.

This clone was counted many times. This sequence joins TRBV7-9 and TRBJ2-1, with D possibly being TRBD1 (5 bases). Germline V gives CDR1 SEHNR, CDR2 FQNEAQ (reference sequence). The CDR3 extends over 16 amino acids. Trimming removed 4 bases from V and 1 base from J, with 14 bases in between. CDR3: CASSSQQARSYNEQFF. Here the CDR3 DNA reads TGTGCCAGCAGCTCCCAACAGGCCCGGTCCTACAATGAGCAGTTCTTC.

V is TRBV11-2 and J is TRBJ2-1; a weak D match, TRBD2 (6 bases). Trimming stripped 0 bases from V and 9 bases from J, with 12 bases between. This CDR3 comprises 14 residues. Germline V gives CDR1 SGHAT, CDR2 FQNNGV. This chain's CDR3 is CASSLETGGVEQFF. The CDR3 DNA reads TGTGCCAGCAGCTTAGAGACGGGCGGGGTTGAGCAGTTCTTC. The variable domain in full, with the rest retrieved from reference TRBV11-2 and TRBJ2-1, is EAGVAQSPRYKIIEKRQSVAFWCNPISGHATLYWYQQILGQGPKLLIQFQNNGVVDDSQLPKDRFSAERLKGVDSTLKIQPAKLEDSAVYLCASSLETGGVEQFFGPGTRLTVL.

About this clone: One end of the junction varies from germline; a read error may be responsible. The rearrangement links TRBV29-1 to TRBJ2-7; 9 bases map to TRBD2. From germline, CDR1 is SQVTM and CDR2 ANQGSEA. This CDR3 spans 10 amino acids. The CDR3 here is CSVGTSPMAF. The CDR3 nucleotides read TGCAGCGTAGGGACTAGCCCAATGGCATTC.

As regards this clone: The junction departs from the called germline gene at one end, perhaps through a read error. The rearrangement joins TRBV7-2 to TRBJ2-5; 10 bases are shared with TRBD2. CDR3 size: 16 residues. Germline CDR1 SGHTA, CDR2 FQGNSA. The CDR3 region is CASSLDVIGSGGWPDF. CDR3 nucleotides: TGTGCCAGCAGCTTAGACGTTATCGGTAGCGGGGGGTGGCCCGACTTC.

The chain combines TRBV2 with TRBJ2-1; the match to TRBD1 covers 10 bases. This CDR3 has 15 amino acids. V was clipped by 11 bases and J by 5 bases; unmatched bases: 12. CDR1 and CDR2 (germline): SNHLY, FYNNEI. For the CDR3, the DNA is TGTGCCGGACAGGGGGGGTACGCGACTAACAATGAGCAGTTCTTC. Residues: CAGQGGYATNNEQFF.

The chain joins TRBV11-1 to TRBJ2-7, with 7 bases matching TRBD1. V was pared by 2 bases and J by 2 bases, with 9 bases of the junction left unmatched. There are 16 residues in the CDR3. Germline assignment: CDR1 SGHAT and CDR2 FQDESV (reference sequence). The CDR3 bases are TGTGCCAGCAGCTTACGGGACAGACCATTTACCTACGAGCAGTACTTC. It encodes CASSLRDRPFTYEQYF. Together with reference TRBV11-1 and TRBJ2-7, the CDR3 gives the full variable domain: EAEVAQSPRYKITEKSQAVAFWCDPISGHATLYWYRQILGQGPELLVQFQDESVVDDSQLPKDRFSAERLKGVDSTLKIQPAELGDSAMYLCASSLRDRPFTYEQYFGPGTRLTVT.

This chain links TRBV19 with TRBJ1-5; D might be TRBD1 (6 bases). Germline V gives CDR1 LNHDA, CDR2 SQIVND (reference sequence). The CDR3 is 14 amino acids. Trimming removed 8 bases at V and 7 bases at J, with 18 bases between. CDR3 in amino acids: CASALNREFQPQHF. CDR3 bases: TGTGCCAGTGCTCTTAACAGGGAGTTCCAGCCCCAGCATTTT. The complete variable domain, with remaining parts taken from reference TRBV19 and TRBJ1-5, reads DGGITQSPKYLFRKEGQNVTLSCEQNLNHDAMYWYRQDPGQGLRLIYYSQIVNDFQKGDIAEGYSVSREKKESFPLTVTSAQKNPTAFYLCASALNREFQPQHFGDGTRLSIL.